Following are 17 T cell receptor beta chains from one sample sequenced in a study of cytomegalovirus exposure and HLA in healthy donors. Sequenced by immunoSEQ multiplex PCR; TCRdb stores in-frame clones only, minus some. Of about 170,000 clones detected, 85% to 90% appear once; the ten largest clones hold 1.4%. The material sequenced was PBMCs. Source of these receptors: a woman aged 25 to 39 in good health and CMV-seronegative.

V and J are TRBV5-6 and TRBJ2-7, with 7 positions matching TRBD1. Germline trimming cut 0 bases from V and 1 base from J; bases unmatched to any gene: 7. The CDR3 is 16 residues long. CDR1 is SGHDT, CDR2 YYEEEE, per germline. CDR3 residues: CASSLVGQGVSYEQYF. CDR3 bases: TGTGCCAGCAGCTTGGTAGGGCAGGGGGTTTCCTACGAGCAGTACTTC.

The rearrangement links TRBV5-1 to TRBJ2-3; 10 bases are shared with TRBD2. Germline V gene data show CDR1 as SGHRS and CDR2 as YFSETQ. The length of the CDR3 is 14 residues. Trimming at V came to 2 bases and at J to 4 bases, leaving 1 base not matched to a gene. CDR3 amino acids: CASSFGLAADTQYF. The DNA of the CDR3 is TGCGCCAGCAGCTTTGGACTAGCGGCAGATACGCAGTATTTT.

This chain joins TRBV15 and TRBJ2-5; D uncertain. V gave up 5 bases and J gave up 4 bases, with 23 bases separating them. Germline lookup yields CDR1 LNHNV and CDR2 YYDKDF (reference sequence). CDR3 size: 17 residues. DNA of the CDR3: TGTGCCACCAGCCGACGTCAAGTGGCCGATTCGGGAGAGACCCAGTACTTC. Its protein is CATSRRQVADSGETQYF.

V and J are TRBV6-6 and TRBJ2-1, with D perhaps TRBD2 (5 bases). This CDR3 contains 15 residues. Germline assignment: CDR1 MNHNY and CDR2 SVGAGI (reference sequence). Between the trimmed V and J ends, which lost 0 bases and 7 bases, there was a span of 13 bases. In DNA, the CDR3 is TGTGCCAGCAGTTACTCGAGCGGACGGGTGAATGAGCAGTTCTTC. It is translated as CASSYSSGRVNEQFF.

In nucleotides, the CDR3 is TGTGCCAGCTCACCACCTATTCAGGGAAGATATGGCTACACCTTC. Translation: CASSPPIQGRYGYTF. The chain recombines TRBV18 with TRBJ1-2, with D tentatively TRBD1 (5 bases). Germline V CDR1 and CDR2: KGHSH, LQKENI. Trimming pared 0 bases from V and 5 bases from J, leaving 13 bases between. This CDR3 is 15 amino acids long.

V and J are TRBV9 and TRBJ1-2, with 7 bases fitting TRBD1. Germline V gives CDR1 SGDLS, CDR2 YYNGEE. J gave up 6 bases and V 4 bases, and 6 bases lay outside the gene matches. This CDR3 is 13 amino acids long. The CDR3 coding sequence is TGTGCCAGCAGCTCCCCCCAGGGGGATGGCTACACCTTC. It yields the protein CASSSPQGDGYTF.

The CDR3 spells CAWSTRQGGGAEAFF. CDR3 DNA sequence: TGTGCCTGGAGTACGCGACAGGGTGGTGGGGCTGAAGCTTTCTTT. The V gene is TRBV30, the J gene TRBJ1-1; TRBD1 aligns across 7 bases. Germline assignment: CDR1 GTSNPN and CDR2 SVGIG (reference sequence). The CDR3 length is 15 residues. J lost 6 bases, V lost 2 bases, and 12 bases had no gene match.

CDR3 region: CASSARLGAYEQYF. The CDR3 nucleotides are TGTGCCAGCAGTGCCCGGCTGGGAGCCTACGAGCAGTACTTC. This chain uses TRBV6-1 with TRBJ2-7, with D possibly matching TRBD2 (5 bases). CDR1 and CDR2 from the germline V gene are MNHNS and SASEGT. CDR3 length: 14 residues. V lost 4 bases to trimming and J lost 2 bases, with 12 bases between them.

This clone was found once. The J gene is TRBJ1-2, the V gene TRBV7-2; possible D gene TRBD1, 5 bases. This CDR3 is 15 amino acids long. Germline CDR1 reads SGHTA; CDR2 reads FQGNSA. V was pared by 3 bases and J by 3 bases, with 14 bases between. The CDR3 DNA reads as TGTGCCAGCAGCTTGCTGGGTGAGACAGACTATGGCTACACCTTC. Its translation is CASSLLGETDYGYTF.

The chain is built from TRBV30 and TRBJ2-3, with 7 bases matching TRBD1. The CDR3 covers 15 residues. Germline V gene sequence: CDR1 GTSNPN, CDR2 SVGIG (reference sequence). Trimming took 0 bases from V and 1 from J; bases not matched to a gene: 4. CDR3 residues: CAWSVNRGGTDTQYF. CDR3 DNA sequence: TGTGCCTGGAGTGTAAACAGGGGTGGCACAGATACGCAGTATTTT.

This sequence joins TRBV29-1 and TRBJ2-7, with TRBD2 as a possible D gene (6 bases). Germline assignment: CDR1 SQVTM and CDR2 ANQGSEA. Trimming cost V 3 bases and J 6 bases, with 18 bases left between them. The CDR3 is made up of 14 amino acids. CDR3 nucleotide sequence: TGCAGCGTTGAGGGGGACTCCTTCCCTTCCGAGCAGTACTTC. It specifies CSVEGDSFPSEQYF.

This chain connects TRBV4-1 to TRBJ2-2; 8 bases are shared with TRBD2. The germline V gene has CDR1 MGHRA and CDR2 YSYEKL. After removal of 0 bases from V and 4 bases from J, the junction contained 4 bases not matched to a gene. The CDR3 runs 16 residues. CDR3 DNA: TGCGCCAGCAGCCAAGATGCGGGGGGCGGCACCGGGGAGCTGTTTTTT. Amino acids: CASSQDAGGGTGELFF.

The J gene is TRBJ1-6, the V gene TRBV6-5; TRBD1 matches at 7 bases. This CDR3 comprises 15 residues. CDR1 and CDR2 from the germline V gene are MNHEY and SVGAGI. V shed 6 bases, J shed 10 bases, and the junction held 12 bases outside the gene matches. The CDR3 here is CASSPRGTVFSPLHF. The CDR3 DNA reads as TGTGCCAGCAGCCCCCGCGGGACAGTTTTCTCACCCCTCCACTTT.

V gene TRBV25-1 combines with J gene TRBJ1-1; tentative D call: TRBD1 (5 bases). Germline CDR1 and CDR2: MGHDK and SYGVNS. The CDR3 sequence is 11 residues long. Trimming cost V 7 bases and J 7 bases, with 10 bases left between them. CDR3 loop: CASIWGSEAFF. In DNA form, the CDR3 reads TGTGCCAGCATATGGGGCAGTGAAGCTTTCTTT.

This clone is a singleton in its sample. This CDR3 reads CASSSERGRNYEQYF. CDR3 nucleotides: TGTGCCAGCAGTTCCGAGCGGGGGCGAAACTACGAGCAGTACTTC. The chain combines TRBV6-5 with TRBJ2-7; 8 positions agree with TRBD2. CDR1 MNHEY and CDR2 SVGAGI come from the germline V gene. This CDR3 is built from 15 residues. Germline trimming cut 4 bases from V and 3 bases from J; bases unmatched to any gene: 8.

J is TRBJ2-7 and V is TRBV6-1, with 7 bases matching TRBD1. Trimming cost V 4 bases and J 6 bases; bases outside gene matches: 12. The germline V gene has CDR1 MNHNS and CDR2 SASEGT. The CDR3 sequence is 15 residues long. Here the CDR3 reads CASSGDDRAFGEQYF. CDR3 in DNA: TGTGCCAGCAGTGGAGACGACAGGGCTTTTGGCGAGCAGTACTTC.

The gene calls are TRBV6-5 and TRBJ2-3, with 11 bases matching TRBD2. V shed 11 bases, J shed 4 bases, and the junction held 8 bases outside the gene matches. CDR1 is MNHEY and CDR2 is SVGAGI in the germline V gene. This CDR3 is built from 14 residues. The CDR3: CAPSTSGVADTQYF. In DNA form, the CDR3 reads TGTGCCCCATCGACTAGCGGGGTCGCAGATACGCAGTATTTT.